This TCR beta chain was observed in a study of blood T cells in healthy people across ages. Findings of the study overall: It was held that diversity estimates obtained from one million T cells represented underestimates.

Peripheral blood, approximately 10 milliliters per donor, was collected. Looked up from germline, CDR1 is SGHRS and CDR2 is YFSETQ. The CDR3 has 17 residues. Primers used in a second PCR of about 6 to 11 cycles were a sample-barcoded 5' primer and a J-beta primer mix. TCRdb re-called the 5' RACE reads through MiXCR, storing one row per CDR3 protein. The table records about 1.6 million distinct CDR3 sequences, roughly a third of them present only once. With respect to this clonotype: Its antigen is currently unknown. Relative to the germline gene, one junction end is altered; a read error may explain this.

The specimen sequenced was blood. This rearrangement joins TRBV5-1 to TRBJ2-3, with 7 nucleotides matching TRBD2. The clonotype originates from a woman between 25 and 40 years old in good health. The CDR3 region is CAGSGRGVWSSTDTQYF. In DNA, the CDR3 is TGCGCCGGCAGCGGACGGGGGGTCTGGAGTAGCACAGATACGCAGTATTTT.